This T cell receptor (beta chain) was recovered during a study of T cell responses to AZD1222 COVID-19 vaccine. Overall study results and limits: Clonal diversity may have been underestimated in mostly white British donors. The span of vaccine-associated CD4 TCRs extended across spike, with dominance at 160-218 and 743-854.

The CDR3 is 12 residues long. V gave up 2 bases and J gave up 9 bases, with 11 bases separating them. The germline V gene has CDR1 ENHRY and CDR2 SYGVKD. Notes on this clone: Its specificity is unknown.

Libraries were prepared by immunoSEQ multiplex PCR; TCRdb keeps only in-frame clonotypes and omits some of them. The sample shows roughly 100,000 clones, 90% of them seen only once. This clonotype originated in an adult in good health. The sequences come from peripheral blood, collected on day 0 of AZD1222 vaccination. The chain employs TRBV10-3 and TRBJ2-7; the D call may be TRBD1 or TRBD2 (5 bases each). The CDR3 spells CAISERDHGQYF. CDR3 sequence (DNA): TGTGCCATCAGTGAGCGGGACCATGGGCAGTACTTC.